This paragraph covers one TCR beta chain sequence. The sample originates from a study of cytomegalovirus exposure and HLA in healthy donors. The PCR made use of 60 Vbeta and 13 Jbeta primers. Some clones are missing from TCRdb's copy, which holds only in-frame ones; the method was immunoSEQ multiplex PCR. The sample yields about 87,000 clones, 60% to 80% seen once. This CDR3 comprises 15 residues. Looked up from germline, CDR1 is MNHNS and CDR2 is SASEGT. V lost 2 bases and J lost 1, with 11 bases in between. The sample consisted of PBMCs. The V gene is TRBV6-1, the J gene TRBJ2-5; perhaps TRBD2 as D (5 bases). This receptor was obtained from a woman in her thirties or forties in good health and CMV-seronegative. For the CDR3, the DNA is TGTGCCAGCAGTGAATTACCGGGGATCCAAGAGACCCAGTACTTC. Translation: CASSELPGIQETQYF.